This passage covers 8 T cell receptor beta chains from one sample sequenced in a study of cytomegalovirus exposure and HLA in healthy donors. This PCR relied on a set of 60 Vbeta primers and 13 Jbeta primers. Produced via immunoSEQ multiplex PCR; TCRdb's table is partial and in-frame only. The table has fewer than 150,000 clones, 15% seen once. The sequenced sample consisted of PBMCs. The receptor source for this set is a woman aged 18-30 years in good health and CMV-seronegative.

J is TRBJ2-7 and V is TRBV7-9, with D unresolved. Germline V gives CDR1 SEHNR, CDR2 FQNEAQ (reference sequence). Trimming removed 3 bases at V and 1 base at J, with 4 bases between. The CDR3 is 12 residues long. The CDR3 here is CASSFGSYEQYF. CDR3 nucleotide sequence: TGTGCCAGCAGCTTCGGTTCCTACGAGCAGTACTTC.

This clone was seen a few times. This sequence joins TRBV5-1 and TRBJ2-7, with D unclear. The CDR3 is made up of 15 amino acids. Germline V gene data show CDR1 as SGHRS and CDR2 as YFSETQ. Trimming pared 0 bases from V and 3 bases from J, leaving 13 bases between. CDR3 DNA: TGCGCCAGCAGCTTGGTGGCGGCCACAAACTACGAGCAGTACTTC. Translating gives CASSLVAATNYEQYF.

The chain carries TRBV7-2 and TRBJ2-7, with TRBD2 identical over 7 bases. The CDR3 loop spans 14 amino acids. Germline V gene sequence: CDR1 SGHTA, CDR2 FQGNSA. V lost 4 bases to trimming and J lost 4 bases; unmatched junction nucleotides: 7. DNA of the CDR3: TGTGCCAGCAGCTACGCGGGGGAGGCTTACGAGCAGTACTTC. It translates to CASSYAGEAYEQYF.

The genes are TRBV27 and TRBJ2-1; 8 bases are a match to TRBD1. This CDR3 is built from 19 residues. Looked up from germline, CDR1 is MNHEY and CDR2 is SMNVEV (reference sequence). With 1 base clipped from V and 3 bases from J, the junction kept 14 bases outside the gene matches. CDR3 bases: TGTGCCAGCAGTTTATTCGGACAGGGTAATCCTCTTCGCTACAATGAGCAGTTCTTC. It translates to CASSLFGQGNPLRYNEQFF.

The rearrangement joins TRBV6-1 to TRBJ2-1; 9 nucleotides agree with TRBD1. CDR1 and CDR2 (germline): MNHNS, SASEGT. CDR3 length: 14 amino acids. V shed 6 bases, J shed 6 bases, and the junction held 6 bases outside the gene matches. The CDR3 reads CASRKPGQGNEQFF. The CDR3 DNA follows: TGTGCCAGCAGGAAGCCGGGACAGGGCAATGAGCAGTTCTTC.

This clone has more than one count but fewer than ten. The CDR3 is CATSQGAKSDTQYF. The CDR3 DNA follows: TGTGCCACCTCGCAGGGGGCTAAGTCAGATACGCAGTATTTT. This rearrangement joins TRBV5-4 to TRBJ2-3; 8 nucleotides agree with TRBD1. Trimming cost V 9 bases and J 4 bases; bases outside gene matches: 10. CDR1 and CDR2 from the germline V gene are SGHNT and YYREEE (reference sequence). This CDR3 region has 14 residues.

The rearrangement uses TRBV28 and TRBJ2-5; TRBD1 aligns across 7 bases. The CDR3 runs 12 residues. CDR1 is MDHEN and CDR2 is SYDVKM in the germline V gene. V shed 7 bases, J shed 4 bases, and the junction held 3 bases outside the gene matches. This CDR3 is CASTGQRETQYF. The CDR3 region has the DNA TGTGCCAGCACGGGACAGAGAGAGACCCAGTACTTC.

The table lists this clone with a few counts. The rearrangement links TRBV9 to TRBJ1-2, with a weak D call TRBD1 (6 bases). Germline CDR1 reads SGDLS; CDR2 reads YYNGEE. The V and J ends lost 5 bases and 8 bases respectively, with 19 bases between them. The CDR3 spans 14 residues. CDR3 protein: CASRPMTGGQGYTF. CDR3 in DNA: TGTGCCAGCAGACCAATGACGGGGGGCCAGGGCTACACCTTC.